Below, 11 T cell receptor beta chains from the same sample are listed, as sequenced in a study of glioma-infiltrating T cells after dendritic cell vaccination. The table came from immunoSEQ multiplex PCR; TCRdb's copy has only in-frame clones and leaves some out. The sample holds about 82,000 clones, roughly 89% seen once. Material: blood, obtained before dendritic cell vaccination. Receptors were obtained from a human donor with glioblastoma.

This chain connects TRBV11-2 to TRBJ2-2; 8 bases are shared with TRBD1. The ends lost 3 bases at V and 3 bases at J; junction bases unmatched: 12. The CDR3 is 18 amino acids. Germline CDR1 reads SGHAT; CDR2 reads FQNNGV. The CDR3 DNA reads as TGTGCCAGCAGCTTTCGACGTGGGCAGGGGGCGGACACCGGGGAGCTGTTTTTT. It yields the protein CASSFRRGQGADTGELFF.

The rearrangement uses TRBV6-5 and TRBJ1-1; D possibly corresponds to TRBD1 (6 bases). Germline loops: CDR1 MNHEY, CDR2 SVGAGI. Trimming removed 0 bases at V and 5 bases at J, with 13 bases between. CDR3 length: 15 residues. The CDR3 nucleotides read TGTGCCAGCAGTTACTCAGCAAGGGGGGGGACTGAAGCTTTCTTT. Protein: CASSYSARGGTEAFF.

The chain carries TRBV7-3 and TRBJ2-1; D is unresolved. The length of the CDR3 is 13 residues. Germline lookup yields CDR1 SGHTA and CDR2 FQGTGA. Trimming pared 6 bases from V and 9 bases from J, leaving 15 bases between. This chain's CDR3 is CASSPIPKTEQFF. The CDR3 nucleotides are TGTGCCAGCAGTCCTATACCAAAAACTGAGCAGTTCTTC.

The chain employs TRBV5-1 and TRBJ1-2, with D perhaps TRBD1 (5 bases). The V and J ends lost 0 bases and 2 bases respectively, with 8 bases between them. The CDR3 sequence is 14 residues long. Germline loops: CDR1 SGHRS, CDR2 YFSETQ. The CDR3 reads CASSLARANYGYTF. Written as DNA, the CDR3 is TGCGCCAGCAGCTTGGCCAGGGCGAACTATGGCTACACCTTC.

This clone was observed a single time. The J gene is TRBJ2-4, the V gene TRBV5-4; TRBD2 matches at 12 bases. J gave up 8 bases and V 3 bases, and 9 bases lay outside the gene matches. The germline V gene has CDR1 SGHNT and CDR2 YYREEE (reference sequence). This CDR3 contains 16 residues. The CDR3 nucleotides are TGTGCCAGCAGCTCCGATGATCTAGCGGGGGGGGACATTCAGTACTTC. Encoded protein: CASSSDDLAGGDIQYF.

The chain joins TRBV7-9 to TRBJ1-1; 8 bases match TRBD1. CDR3 length: 12 amino acids. Germline V lookup: CDR1 SEHNR, CDR2 FQNEAQ (reference sequence). V shed 11 bases, J shed 0 bases, and the junction held 2 bases outside the gene matches. The CDR3 region is CAGQGLNTEAFF. The CDR3 DNA reads as TGTGCCGGACAGGGATTGAACACTGAAGCTTTCTTT.

This clone was counted a few times. The chain employs TRBV7-8 and TRBJ1-1; 9 nucleotides agree with TRBD1. The CDR3 covers 19 residues. Germline CDR1 and CDR2: SGHVS and FQNEAQ. V was clipped by 2 bases and J by 0 bases; unmatched bases: 13. In DNA, the CDR3 is TGTGCCAGCAGCTTAATCCATCGGGACAGGGCCTCCCTGAACACTGAAGCTTTCTTT. Its protein is CASSLIHRDRASLNTEAFF.

The chain's CDR3 is CASSFRASNTEAFF. The CDR3 DNA is TGTGCCAGCAGTTTCAGGGCATCGAACACTGAAGCTTTCTTT. The genes are TRBV27 and TRBJ1-1, with D possibly matching TRBD1 (5 bases). The V end lost 3 bases, the J end lost 1 base, and 9 bases lay between the germline ends. The V gene's germline CDR1 is MNHEY and CDR2 SMNVEV (reference sequence). The CDR3 consists of 14 residues.

J is TRBJ2-3 and V is TRBV11-3; 10 bases fit TRBD2. Trimming at V came to 3 bases and at J to 3 bases, leaving 3 bases not matched to a gene. The CDR3 runs to 15 residues. Germline CDR1 and CDR2: SGHNT and YENEEA. CDR3 residues: CASSLNSGRTDTQYF. The CDR3 region has the DNA TGTGCCAGCAGCTTGAATAGCGGGAGGACAGATACGCAGTATTTT. Variable domain in full (rest from reference TRBV11-3 and TRBJ2-3): EAGVVQSPRYKIIEKKQPVAFWCNPISGHNTLYWYLQNLGQGPELLIRYENEEAVDDSQLPKDRFSAERLKGVDSTLKIQPAELGDSAVYLCASSLNSGRTDTQYFGPGTRLTVL.

This chain joins TRBV6-5 and TRBJ1-6; 7 bases agree with TRBD1. Losses at the gene ends were 5 bases for V and 14 bases for J; bases not matched to a gene: 6. CDR1 is MNHEY and CDR2 is SVGAGI in the germline V gene. This CDR3 is 12 amino acids long. The CDR3 loop reads CASSRTGTALHF. The CDR3 bases are TGTGCCAGCAGTAGGACGGGGACAGCCCTCCACTTT.

The V gene is TRBV6-1, the J gene TRBJ1-6; D may be TRBD1 (5 bases). The V and J ends lost 3 bases and 0 bases respectively, with 12 bases between them. CDR1 MNHNS and CDR2 SASEGT come from the germline V gene. This CDR3 is 17 amino acids long. Here the CDR3 DNA reads TGTGCCAGCAGTGACCAGGGAAGGAGCTCCTATAATTCACCCCTCCACTTT. Residues: CASSDQGRSSYNSPLHF.